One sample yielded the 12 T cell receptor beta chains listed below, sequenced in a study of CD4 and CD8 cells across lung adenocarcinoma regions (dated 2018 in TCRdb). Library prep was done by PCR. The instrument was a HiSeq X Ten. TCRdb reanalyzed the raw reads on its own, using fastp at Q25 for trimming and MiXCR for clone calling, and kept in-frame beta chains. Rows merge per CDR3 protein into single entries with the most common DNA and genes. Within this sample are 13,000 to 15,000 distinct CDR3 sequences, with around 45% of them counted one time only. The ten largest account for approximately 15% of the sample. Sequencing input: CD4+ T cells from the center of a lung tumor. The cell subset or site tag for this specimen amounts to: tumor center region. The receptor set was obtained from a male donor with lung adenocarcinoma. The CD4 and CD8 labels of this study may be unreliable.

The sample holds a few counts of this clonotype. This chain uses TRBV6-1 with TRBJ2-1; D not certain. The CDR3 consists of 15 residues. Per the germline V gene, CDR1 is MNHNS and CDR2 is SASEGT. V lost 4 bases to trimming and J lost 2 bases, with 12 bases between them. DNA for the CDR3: TGTGCCAGCAGTGCGGCGCAAGAGGCCTACAATGAGCAGTTCTTC. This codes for CASSAAQEAYNEQFF.

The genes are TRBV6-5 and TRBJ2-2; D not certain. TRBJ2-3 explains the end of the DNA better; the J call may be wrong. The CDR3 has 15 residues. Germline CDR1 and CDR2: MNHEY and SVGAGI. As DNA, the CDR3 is TGTGCCAGCAGACTCCAGTCTGTGAGCACCGAGACGCAGTATTTT. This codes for CASRLQSVSTETQYF.

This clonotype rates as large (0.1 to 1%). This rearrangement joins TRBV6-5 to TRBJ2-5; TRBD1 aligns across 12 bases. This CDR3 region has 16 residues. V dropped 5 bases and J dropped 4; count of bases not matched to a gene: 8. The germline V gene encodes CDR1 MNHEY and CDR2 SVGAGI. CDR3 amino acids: CASSNEGTGGTETQYF. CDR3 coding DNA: TGTGCCAGCAGTAACGAGGGGACAGGGGGCACAGAGACCCAGTACTTC.

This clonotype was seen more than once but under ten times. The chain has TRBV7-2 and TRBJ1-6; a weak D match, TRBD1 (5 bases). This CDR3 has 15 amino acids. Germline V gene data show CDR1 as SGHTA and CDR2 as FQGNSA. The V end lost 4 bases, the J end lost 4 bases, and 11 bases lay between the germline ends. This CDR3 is CASSSVWGYNSPLHF. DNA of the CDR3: TGTGCCAGCAGCTCCGTATGGGGGTATAATTCACCCCTCCACTTT.

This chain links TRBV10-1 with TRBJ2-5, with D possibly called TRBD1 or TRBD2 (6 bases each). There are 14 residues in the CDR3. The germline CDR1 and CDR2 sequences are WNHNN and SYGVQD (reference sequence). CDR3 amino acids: CAGLGGRDQETQYF. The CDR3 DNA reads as TGCGCGGGGCTTGGGGGGCGTGACCAAGAGACCCAGTACTTC.

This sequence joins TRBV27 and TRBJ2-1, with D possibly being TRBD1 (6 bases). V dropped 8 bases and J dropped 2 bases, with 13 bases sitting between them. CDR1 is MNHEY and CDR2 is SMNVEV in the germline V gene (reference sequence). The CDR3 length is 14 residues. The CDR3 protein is CASQITGTYNEQFF. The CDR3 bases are TGTGCCAGCCAAATAACAGGGACCTACAATGAGCAGTTCTTC.

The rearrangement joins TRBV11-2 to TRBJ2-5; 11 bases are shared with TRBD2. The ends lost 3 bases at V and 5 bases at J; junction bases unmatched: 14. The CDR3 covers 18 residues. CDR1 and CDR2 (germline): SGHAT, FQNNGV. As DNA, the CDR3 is TGTGCCAGCAGCTTCCCGGATGTAGCGGGAGGGCCGGGGGAGACCCAGTACTTC. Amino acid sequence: CASSFPDVAGGPGETQYF.

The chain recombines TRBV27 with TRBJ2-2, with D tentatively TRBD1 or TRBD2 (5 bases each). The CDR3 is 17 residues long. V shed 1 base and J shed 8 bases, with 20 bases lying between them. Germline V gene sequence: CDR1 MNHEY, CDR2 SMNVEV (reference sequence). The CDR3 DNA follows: TGTGCCAGCAGTTTATGGGGCAGCGGCCGTTTTGAGGGGGAGCTGTTTTTT. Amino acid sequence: CASSLWGSGRFEGELFF.

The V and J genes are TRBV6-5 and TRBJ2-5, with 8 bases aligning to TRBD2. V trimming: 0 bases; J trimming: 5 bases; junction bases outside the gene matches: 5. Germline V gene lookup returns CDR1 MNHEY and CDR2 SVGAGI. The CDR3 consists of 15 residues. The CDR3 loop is CASSYSSSGQETQYF. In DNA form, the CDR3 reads TGTGCCAGCAGTTACTCCTCTAGCGGGCAGGAGACCCAGTACTTC.

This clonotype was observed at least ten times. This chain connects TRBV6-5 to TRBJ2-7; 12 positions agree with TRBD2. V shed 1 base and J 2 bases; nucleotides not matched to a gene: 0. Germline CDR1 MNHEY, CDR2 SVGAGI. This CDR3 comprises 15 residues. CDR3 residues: CASSYWTSGTYEQYF. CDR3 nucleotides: TGTGCCAGCAGTTACTGGACTAGCGGGACCTACGAGCAGTACTTC.

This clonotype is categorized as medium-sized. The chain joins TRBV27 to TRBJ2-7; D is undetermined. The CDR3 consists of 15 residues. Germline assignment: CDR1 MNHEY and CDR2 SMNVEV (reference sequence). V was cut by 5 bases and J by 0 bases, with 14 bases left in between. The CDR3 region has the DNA TGTGCCAGCAGTACCTCCTCCGGTAACTCCTACGAGCAGTACTTC. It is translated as CASSTSSGNSYEQYF.

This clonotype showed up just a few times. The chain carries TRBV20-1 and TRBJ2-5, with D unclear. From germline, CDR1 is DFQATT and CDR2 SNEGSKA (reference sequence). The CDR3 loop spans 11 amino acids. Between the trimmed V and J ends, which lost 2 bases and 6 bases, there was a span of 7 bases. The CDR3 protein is CSARREQTQYF. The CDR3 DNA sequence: TGCAGTGCTAGACGCGAGCAGACCCAGTACTTC.